A selection of T cell receptor beta chains follows, all from one sample in a study of blood T cell repertoires in COVID-19. Here immunoSEQ multiplex PCR was the method, and the copy in TCRdb shows in-frame clones only, minus some. The repertoire has about 140,000 clones, approximately 91% of them found once; the top ten carry 8% to 11%. The sequenced sample was peripheral blood. These receptors were obtained from a man in his forties or fifties with active or convalescent COVID-19. The CDR3 runs from the conserved cysteine through the conserved F or W. D genes are given only for firm matches. Only part of the rows carry a size: once, few, many, or a class if the clone is expanded.

. TRBJ2-1 TRBV6-2/TRBV6-3 TRBD2 CASSSPLAGDYNEQFF TGTGCCAGCAGTTCTCCCCTAGCGGGAGACTACAATGAGCAGTTCTTC
. TRBJ2-7 TRBV4-1 TRBD2 CASSQPGLADSYEQYF TGCGCCAGCAGCCAGCCGGGACTAGCGGACTCCTACGAGCAGTACTTC
. TRBJ2-1 TRBV7-3 . CASSPSRVRSGNEQFF TGTGCCAGCAGCCCATCCAGGGTGAGGTCCGGCAATGAGCAGTTCTTC
. TRBJ2-1 TRBV18 TRBD2 CASSGASGRNNEQFF TGTGCCAGCTCCGGAGCTAGCGGGAGAAACAATGAGCAGTTCTTC
. TRBJ2-7 TRBV6-5 TRBD1 CASSSWDRGDEQYF TGTGCCAGCAGTAGCTGGGACAGGGGTGACGAGCAGTACTTC
. TRBJ2-5 TRBV7-2 TRBD2 CASSRFQIAGGETQYF TGTGCCAGCTCGCGATTCCAGATAGCGGGAGGAGAGACCCAGTACTTC
. TRBJ1-3 TRBV16 TRBD1 CASSEQGAAGNTIYF TGTGCCAGCAGCGAACAGGGGGCGGCTGGAAACACCATATATTTT
. TRBJ1-1 TRBV3-1/TRBV3-2 TRBD1 CASSRRQGRGFTEAFF TGTGCCAGCAGCCGACGACAGGGGAGGGGATTCACTGAAGCTTTCTTT
. TRBJ1-6 TRBV5-1 . CASSLDGTGSPLHF TGCGCCAGCAGCTTGGACGGCACGGGATCACCCCTCCACTTT
. TRBJ1-1 TRBV9 TRBD1 CASSGGQPNTEAFF TGTGCCAGCAGCGGGGGACAGCCGAACACTGAAGCTTTCTTT
. TRBJ1-2 TRBV24-1 TRBD1 CATSRGTNYGYTF TGTGCCACCAGCAGGGGGACCAACTATGGCTACACCTTC
once TRBJ2-4 TRBV7-3 TRBD2 CARGRDLAGAFKGNIQYF TGTGCCAGGGGAAGGGACCTAGCGGGGGCCTTTAAGGGAAACATTCAGTACTTC
. TRBJ1-2 TRBV10-2 TRBD1 CASSESAGQATNYGYTF TGCGCCAGCAGTGAGTCGGCTGGACAGGCCACGAACTATGGCTACACCTTC
. TRBJ2-7 TRBV4-1 . CASSQESDEQYF TGCGCCAGCAGCCAAGAATCCGACGAGCAGTACTTC
. TRBJ2-7 TRBV12-3/TRBV12-4 . CASARWSSYEQYF TGTGCCAGCGCCCGGTGGAGCTCCTACGAGCAGTACTTC
. TRBJ2-7 TRBV19 . CASSMRPGSGYEQYF TGTGCCAGTAGTATGCGGCCCGGGAGCGGGTACGAGCAGTACTTC
. TRBJ2-2 TRBV7-3 . CASRGQVTGELFF TGTGCCAGCCGCGGGCAGGTGACCGGGGAGCTGTTTTTT
. TRBJ2-3 TRBV11-1 . CASSRETDTQYF TGTGCCAGCAGCAGAGAAACAGATACGCAGTATTTT
. TRBJ2-2 TRBV4-1 TRBD2 CASSQGTSGRAGGELFF TGCGCCAGCAGCCAAGGGACTAGCGGGAGGGCTGGCGGGGAGCTGTTTTTT
. TRBJ2-7 TRBV12-5 . CASGPLQEGRGSYEQYF TGTGCTAGTGGTCCCCTTCAGGAGGGACGCGGGTCCTACGAGCAGTACTTC
. TRBJ1-6 TRBV15 TRBD1 CATSIGTGHSPLHF TGTGCCACCAGTATCGGGACAGGGCATTCACCCCTCCACTTT
few TRBJ2-1 TRBV7-9 . CASSLATSNEQFF TGTGCCAGCAGCTTAGCGACTAGCAATGAGCAGTTCTTC
. TRBJ2-5 TRBV28 . CASSPARAGLGQETQYF TGTGCCAGCAGTCCCGCCCGGGCGGGCCTGGGGCAAGAGACCCAGTACTTC
. TRBJ2-7 TRBV19 TRBD2 CASSRLAGGLYEQYF TGTGCCAGTAGTCGACTAGCGGGAGGGCTGTACGAGCAGTACTTC
. TRBJ2-7 TRBV7-2 . CASSLADSYEQYF TGTGCCAGCAGCTTAGCGGACAGCTACGAGCAGTACTTC
. TRBJ1-1 TRBV12-3/TRBV12-4 . CASSKTGNTEAFF TGTGCCAGCAGTAAGACAGGGAACACTGAAGCTTTCTTT
. TRBJ1-5 TRBV20-1 TRBD1 CSASGDRDQPQHF TGCAGTGCTAGTGGGGACAGAGATCAGCCCCAGCATTTT
. TRBJ2-2 TRBV29-1 . CSVEDPNTGELFF TGCAGCGTTGAAGATCCAAACACCGGGGAGCTGTTTTTT
. TRBJ2-3 TRBV28 . CASSLYPSGQGSTDTQYF TGTGCCAGCAGTTTATACCCTTCCGGTCAGGGCAGCACAGATACGCAGTATTTT
. TRBJ2-2 TRBV6-5 TRBD2 CASRTSGRTNGELFF TGTGCCAGCAGGACTAGCGGGAGGACCAACGGGGAGCTGTTTTTT
. TRBJ2-3 TRBV27 . CASSLRRPSTDTQYF TGTGCCAGCAGTTTACGGCGGCCCAGCACAGATACGCAGTATTTT
. TRBJ2-7 TRBV24-1 TRBD2 CATSDAGLAGDYEQYF TGTGCCACCAGTGATGCGGGACTAGCGGGAGACTACGAGCAGTACTTC
. TRBJ1-2 TRBV28 TRBD1 CASSSRDRGYTF TGTGCCAGCAGTTCCCGGGACAGGGGGTACACCTTC
. TRBJ1-3 TRBV28 TRBD1 CASRIDRAGNTIYF TGTGCCAGCAGAATCGACAGGGCGGGAAACACCATATATTTT
. TRBJ1-2 TRBV29-1 TRBD1 CSVTPGQGAKIGGYTF TGCAGCGTGACCCCGGGACAGGGGGCTAAAATTGGTGGCTACACCTTC
. TRBJ2-1 TRBV6-5 TRBD2 CASSYSGRGRGEQFF TGTGCCAGCAGCTATAGCGGGAGGGGCCGCGGGGAGCAGTTCTTC
. TRBJ2-2 TRBV2 TRBD1 CASRLQGVLYTGELFF TGTGCCAGCCGGTTACAGGGGGTTTTGTACACCGGGGAGCTGTTTTTT
. TRBJ1-3 TRBV15 TRBD1 CATSSYRGPMDTIYF TGTGCCACCAGCAGTTACAGGGGGCCGATGGACACCATATATTTT
. TRBJ1-5 TRBV25-1 . CASRRGNQPQHF TGTGCCAGCAGGAGGGGGAATCAGCCCCAGCATTTT
. TRBJ2-3 TRBV24-1 TRBD1 CATSETRTGSTDTQYF TGTGCCACCAGTGAAACTCGGACAGGGAGCACAGATACGCAGTATTTT
. TRBJ1-5 TRBV2 . CASSRDIDQPQHF TGTGCCAGCAGCCGGGACATAGATCAGCCCCAGCATTTT
. TRBJ2-5 TRBV2 . CASRPGWVRETQYF TGTGCCAGCAGACCAGGTTGGGTTCGGGAGACCCAGTACTTC